This T cell receptor (beta chain) is drawn from a study of T cell responses to AZD1222 COVID-19 vaccine. Findings of the study overall: It was only 6 or 7 AZD1222 recipients who were seropositive at baseline. The sample set comprised mostly white British donors with more females, and clonal diversity was possibly underestimated.

This clone has only a few counts. Its antigen remains unknown. This CDR3 is 14 amino acids long. V was trimmed by 9 bases and J by 2 bases, leaving 18 bases between them. The V gene's germline CDR1 is SGDLS and CDR2 YYNGEE. Clones were sequenced by immunoSEQ multiplex PCR, and TCRdb holds only the in-frame ones, with some missing. The table records about 190,000 clones, approximately 91% of them present only once. The input for sequencing was peripheral blood, taken on day 0 of AZD1222 vaccination. The receptor's source is an adult in good health. The chain joins TRBV9 to TRBJ2-7, with D tentatively TRBD1 or TRBD2 (5 bases each). CDR3 DNA sequence: TGTGCCACCATTCAGGGACCTTGGACCTACGAGCAGTACTTC. Protein product: CATIQGPWTYEQYF.